This TCR beta chain emerged from a study of cytomegalovirus exposure and HLA in healthy donors. Study summary: T cells numbering 150 million to 200 million yielded around 120 million unique TCR beta sequences in an earlier analysis.

This CDR3 comprises 16 residues. Germline V gene sequence: CDR1 WSHSY, CDR2 SAAADI. Between the trimmed V and J ends, which lost 0 bases and 0 bases, there was a span of 10 bases. 13 Jbeta primers and 60 Vbeta primers were used for the PCR. The table came from immunoSEQ multiplex PCR; TCRdb's copy has only in-frame clones and leaves some out. Of just under 250,000 clones in the sample, around 80% are singletons; the top ten hold 5% to 6.5%. Study-level results: It was in a later analysis that TCR association rates were seen to vary by HLA locus, highest for DRB1 and lowest for HLA-C. Reports indicated that the classifier achieved high specificity and sensitivity in diagnosing cytomegalovirus status.

This clone was observed a single time. What it binds is unknown. The sample consisted of PBMCs. The receptor's source is a woman in her thirties or forties in good health and CMV-seropositive. The V and J genes are TRBV10-2 and TRBJ2-3; TRBD2 might be the D (5 bases). CDR3 DNA sequence: TGCGCCAGCAGTGAGTCTGTTGGCGGGAGCACAGATACGCAGTATTTT. It encodes CASSESVGGSTDTQYF.